What follows are 3 T cell receptor beta chains derived from one specimen sequenced in a study of blood T cell repertoires in COVID-19. Assay used: immunoSEQ multiplex PCR; TCRdb lists only in-frame clones, some missing. The profile shows approximately 210,000 clones, roughly 78% of them singletons. Sequencing was performed on peripheral blood. The source is a woman between 40 and 50 years old with acute or convalescent COVID-19.

The V gene is TRBV6-1, the J gene TRBJ1-2, with D maybe TRBD1 (5 bases). Trimming pared 0 bases from V and 3 bases from J, leaving 14 bases between. In germline, CDR1 is MNHNS, CDR2 SASEGT. CDR3 length: 16 amino acids. CDR3 bases: TGTGCCAGCAGTGAAGCAGTTAGTCAGGGCTACTATGGCTACACCTTC. It encodes CASSEAVSQGYYGYTF.

This clone has just a few counts. The rearrangement links TRBV4-2 to TRBJ2-1; 13 nucleotides match TRBD2. The germline V gene encodes CDR1 LGHNA and CDR2 YNFKEQ. The CDR3 extends over 18 amino acids. Trimming cost V 3 bases and J 9 bases; bases outside gene matches: 14. The CDR3 spells CASSQTAGLAGAGSEQFF. CDR3 DNA sequence: TGTGCCAGCAGCCAGACCGCCGGACTAGCGGGAGCTGGAAGTGAGCAGTTCTTC.

The chain combines TRBV11-2 with TRBJ2-3; a weak D match, TRBD1 (6 bases). Per the germline V gene, CDR1 is SGHAT and CDR2 is FQNNGV. V shed 3 bases and J shed 5 bases, with 12 bases lying between them. This CDR3 spans 14 amino acids. The CDR3 region is CASSFNQGRDTQYF. Written as DNA, the CDR3 is TGTGCCAGCAGCTTTAACCAGGGGAGAGATACGCAGTATTTT.